Below, 30 T cell receptor beta chains from the same sample are listed, as sequenced in a study of blood T cells in healthy people across ages (dated by TCRdb to the mid-2010s). Library construction relied on 5' RACE. The second PCR ran for about 6 to 11 cycles and used a J-beta primer mix along with a sample-barcoded 5' primer. The public reads were run again by TCRdb, first through fastp at Q25 and then through MiXCR, and only productive beta chains were kept. Merged by CDR3 protein, the rows form single entries marked with the most common genes and DNA. The sample table records some 1.8 million distinct CDR3 sequences; roughly 43% of these occur just once. The ten largest clones add up to 20% to 25% of the sample. Sequencing input: blood. The receptors stem from a human donor in good health.

As regards this clonotype: One end of the junction fails to match germline, which may point to a read error. This chain joins TRBV7-7 and TRBJ2-1; 7 bases align to TRBD2. CDR3 length equals 16 residues. Per germline, CDR1 SSHAT and CDR2 FNYEAQ (reference sequence). CDR3: CASSPTAGDSYNEQFF. Here the CDR3 DNA reads TGTGCTAGCAGCCCCACCGCGGGAGACTCCTACAATGAGCAGTTCTTC.

The J gene is TRBJ1-1, the V gene TRBV10-3, with 9 nucleotides matching TRBD1. The germline CDR1 and CDR2 sequences are ENHRY and SYGVKD. The ends lost 6 bases at V and 4 bases at J; junction bases unmatched: 3. The length of the CDR3 is 13 residues. The CDR3 bases are TGTGCCATCAGGAAGGACAGGGGCACTGAAGCTTTCTTT. Its protein is CAIRKDRGTEAFF.

This clonotype was seen only a few times. CDR3 in DNA: TGTGCCAGCAGCCACAAGACTAGCGGGGGACTGGATACGCAGTATTTT. This gives the protein CASSHKTSGGLDTQYF. The chain uses TRBV4-2 and TRBJ2-3; TRBD2 matches 12 bases. This CDR3 has 16 residues. CDR1 is LGHNA, CDR2 YNFKEQ, per germline. V lost 3 bases, J lost 6 bases, and 7 bases stayed unmatched.

Many counts were recorded for this clonotype. The V gene is TRBV7-2, the J gene TRBJ2-3; no reliable D call. The length of the CDR3 is 14 residues. CDR1 and CDR2 from the germline V gene are SGHTA and FQGNSA. V dropped 1 base and J dropped 2 bases, with 7 bases sitting between them. CDR3 sequence reads: CASSLGSTTDTQYF. The CDR3 DNA follows: TGTGCCAGCAGCTTAGGTTCCACCACAGATACGCAGTATTTT.

The rearrangement uses TRBV20-1 and TRBJ1-2, with a possible D match to TRBD1 (6 bases). Germline CDR1 reads DFQATT; CDR2 reads SNEGSKA (reference sequence). V lost 6 bases to trimming and J lost 4 bases, with 15 bases between them. CDR3 length: 13 amino acids. The CDR3 loop reads CSARQQGSYGYTF. CDR3 bases: TGCAGTGCGAGGCAACAGGGCAGCTATGGCTACACCTTC.

This chain links TRBV9 with TRBJ2-1; 7 bases are a match to TRBD1. V was pared by 5 bases and J by 2 bases, with 4 bases of the junction left unmatched. The CDR3 extends over 14 amino acids. The germline CDR1 and CDR2 sequences are SGDLS and YYNGEE. CDR3 amino acids: CASSAQGAYNEQFF. For the CDR3, the DNA is TGTGCCAGCAGTGCCCAGGGGGCCTACAATGAGCAGTTCTTC.

The chain employs TRBV7-2 and TRBJ1-2; a weak D match, TRBD1 (5 bases). Germline CDR1 reads SGHTA; CDR2 reads FQGNSA. The length of the CDR3 is 15 residues. V was clipped by 2 bases and J by 7 bases, with 17 bases between them. CDR3 amino acids: CASSLLAAAGSGYTF. The DNA for the CDR3 is TGTGCCAGCAGCTTATTGGCGGCGGCAGGGAGTGGCTACACCTTC.

This chain joins TRBV28 and TRBJ1-2, with D unresolved. Trimming took off 4 bases at V and 4 bases at J, with 13 bases between the two ends. This CDR3 spans 14 amino acids. Germline V CDR1 and CDR2: MDHEN, SYDVKM. Here the CDR3 reads CASSSPSTAYGYTF. CDR3 coding DNA: TGTGCCAGCAGTTCCCCCTCGACCGCCTATGGCTACACCTTC.

For this clonotype: Because it lacks the conserved phenylalanine or tryptophan at the end, this CDR3 is likely a read error. This chain links TRBV5-8 with TRBJ2-2; no clear D. The CDR3 runs 12 residues. Between the trimmed V and J ends, which lost 4 bases and 4 bases, there was a span of 5 bases. CDR1 and CDR2 (germline): SGHTS, YDEGEE. CDR3 sequence: CASSDLTGELFC. The DNA of the CDR3 is TGTGCCAGCAGCGACCTCACCGGGGAGCTGTTTTGT.

V usage is TRBV9 and J usage is TRBJ1-2; D might be TRBD1 (5 bases). The V and J ends lost 0 bases and 0 bases respectively, with 9 bases between them. Germline CDR1 is SGDLS and CDR2 is YYNGEE. This CDR3 has 15 amino acids. The CDR3 protein is CASSVGREANYGYTF. The CDR3 DNA is TGTGCCAGCAGCGTAGGCAGGGAAGCTAACTATGGCTACACCTTC.

The chain couples TRBV19 to TRBJ2-5, with D perhaps TRBD2 (5 bases). V dropped 5 bases and J dropped 5 bases, with 15 bases sitting between them. The CDR3 is made up of 14 amino acids. The germline V gene encodes CDR1 LNHDA and CDR2 SQIVND (reference sequence). This CDR3 is CASSSVGIAETQYF. CDR3 sequence (DNA): TGTGCCAGTAGTTCCGTGGGTATAGCGGAGACCCAGTACTTC.

Turning to this clonotype: Relative to the germline gene, one junction end is altered; a read error may explain this. This rearrangement joins TRBV15 to TRBJ1-6; the D is unclear. Germline loops: CDR1 LNHNV, CDR2 YYDKDF (reference sequence). The CDR3 runs 12 residues. CDR3 region: CATSRQWGPLHF. The CDR3 DNA is TGCGCCACCAGCCGCCAGTGGGGACCCCTCCACTTT.

This clonotype was found a few times. The rearrangement links TRBV20-1 to TRBJ2-3; no definite D call. Deletions cut 2 bases from V and 14 bases from J, with 17 bases between. This CDR3 is 12 amino acids long. Germline loops: CDR1 DFQATT, CDR2 SNEGSKA (reference sequence). CDR3 nucleotides: TGCAGTGCTAGAAAGGTTCCACCTAGGCGGTATTTT. Its protein product is CSARKVPPRRYF.

The chain is built from TRBV6-1 and TRBJ1-4; no firm D call. Deletions cut 1 base from V and 12 bases from J, with 3 bases between. CDR1 is MNHNS and CDR2 is SASEGT in the germline V gene. The CDR3 is made up of 10 amino acids. The CDR3 spells CASSEEQLFF. The CDR3 DNA sequence: TGTGCCAGCAGTGAAGAACAACTGTTTTTT.

The CDR3 region has the DNA TGCAGTGCCCCATCCCCGAGGCTGTTCCACTCCTACGAGCAGTACTTC. It yields the protein CSAPSPRLFHSYEQYF. V and J are TRBV20-1 and TRBJ2-7; D call uncertain. This CDR3 contains 16 residues. Trimming shortened V by 6 bases and J by 0 bases, and 21 bases separated the two germline ends. Germline V gene data show CDR1 as DFQATT and CDR2 as SNEGSKA (reference sequence).

This clonotype was counted once. Germline and junction disagree at one end, which may indicate a read error. The J gene is TRBJ2-7, the V gene TRBV6-4; D possibly uses TRBD1 or TRBD2 (5 bases each). The CDR3 contains 14 residues. The germline V gene encodes CDR1 MRHNA and CDR2 SNTAGT. The CDR3 DNA sequence: TGTGCCGGCATCCTGGGGGATATCAGCGGCGAGCGGTACTTC. It yields the protein CAGILGDISGERYF.

As DNA, the CDR3 is TGTGCCAGCAGCGTAGAAGGAAGAGGGAGCACCGGGGAGCTGTTTTTT. It yields the protein CASSVEGRGSTGELFF. V and J are TRBV9 and TRBJ2-2, with a tentative D call TRBD2 (5 bases). Germline V gene lookup returns CDR1 SGDLS and CDR2 YYNGEE. CDR3 size: 16 residues. V was clipped by 0 bases and J by 4 bases, with 13 bases between them.

The V call is TRBV7-8, the J call TRBJ1-1, with TRBD1 matching over 7 bases. CDR1 is SGHVS, CDR2 FQNEAQ, per germline. Losses at the gene ends were 5 bases for V and 2 bases for J; bases not matched to a gene: 14. The length of the CDR3 is 17 residues. DNA for the CDR3: TGTGCCAGCAGCCCGGTTGGGACAGCCCCGTATAACACTGAAGCTTTCTTT. Its translation is CASSPVGTAPYNTEAFF.

This clonotype was found a few times. V usage is TRBV25-1 and J usage is TRBJ2-1; 7 bases map to TRBD1. This CDR3 has 14 amino acids. Germline CDR1 is MGHDK and CDR2 is SYGVNS. Losses at the gene ends were 6 bases for V and 8 bases for J; bases not matched to a gene: 10. Written as DNA, the CDR3 is TGTGCCAGCAGGACTACAGGGGCGTCGGATGAGCAGTTCTTC. Amino acid sequence: CASRTTGASDEQFF.

This clonotype was recorded a few times. This chain links TRBV28 with TRBJ2-1; 7 bases are shared with TRBD1. Germline V lookup: CDR1 MDHEN, CDR2 SYDVKM. V lost 5 bases, J lost 7 bases, and 8 bases stayed unmatched. The CDR3 spans 14 residues. The CDR3 protein is CASSASGTVNEQFF. The CDR3 coding sequence is TGTGCCAGCAGTGCCTCCGGGACAGTAAATGAGCAGTTCTTC.

This clonotype has just a few counts. The V call is TRBV28, the J call TRBJ1-2, with 8 positions matching TRBD1. With 6 bases clipped from V and 2 bases from J, the junction kept 8 bases outside the gene matches. The CDR3 sequence is 15 residues long. Per the germline V gene, CDR1 is MDHEN and CDR2 is SYDVKM. The CDR3 here is CASRTGQGSNYGYTF. The CDR3 nucleotides are TGTGCCAGCAGAACTGGACAGGGTTCGAACTATGGCTACACCTTC.

This clonotype has just a few counts. The rearrangement links TRBV15 to TRBJ2-5, with TRBD1 matching 7 bases. The V gene's germline CDR1 is LNHNV and CDR2 YYDKDF (reference sequence). This CDR3 is 14 amino acids long. V was pared by 6 bases and J by 5 bases, with 9 bases of the junction left unmatched. Here the CDR3 reads CATRKRTGGETQYF. Written as DNA, the CDR3 is TGTGCCACCAGAAAGAGGACAGGTGGGGAGACCCAGTACTTC.

This clonotype was seen a single time. This could be a read error, since a much larger clone is one nucleotide away. The genes are TRBV29-1 and TRBJ2-3; D possibly corresponds to TRBD2 (6 bases). Germline V gene lookup returns CDR1 SQVTM and CDR2 ANQGSEA. The CDR3 has 14 residues. Trimming pared 7 bases from V and 1 base from J, leaving 15 bases between. CDR3 loop: CSARGGAGTDTQYF. The CDR3 coding sequence is TGCAGCGCCCGTGGAGGGGCGGGCACAGATACGCAGTATTTT.

This clonotype has just a few counts. The chain joins TRBV5-6 to TRBJ2-7; D possibly matches TRBD1 or TRBD2 (5 bases each). Germline assignment: CDR1 SGHDT and CDR2 YYEEEE. The CDR3 spans 16 residues. The V end was cut by 4 bases, the J end by 3 bases, with 20 bases between. The CDR3, as DNA: TGTGCCAGCAGCCCCGTGGGCACAGGAGGAGTCTACGAGCAGTACTTC. Translation: CASSPVGTGGVYEQYF.

The CDR3 sequence is CASSHAWTLPQGGYTF. In DNA, the CDR3 is TGCGCCAGCAGCCACGCCTGGACACTTCCCCAGGGGGGCTACACCTTC. This sequence joins TRBV4-3 and TRBJ1-2; D possibly corresponds to TRBD1 (6 bases). V lost 3 bases, J lost 8 bases, and 22 bases lay in between. Germline V gene lookup returns CDR1 LGHNA and CDR2 YSLEER. The CDR3 sequence is 16 residues long.

The table lists this clonotype with a few counts. The chain combines TRBV2 with TRBJ1-4; D possibly corresponds to TRBD1 (6 bases). CDR3 length equals 13 residues. Per the germline V gene, CDR1 is SNHLY and CDR2 is FYNNEI. V dropped 6 bases and J dropped 6 bases, with 11 bases sitting between them. The CDR3 DNA reads as TGTGCCAGCAGGAAGGGGGACCATGAAAAACTGTTTTTT. Amino acid sequence: CASRKGDHEKLFF.

The genes are TRBV20-1 and TRBJ2-7; possibly TRBD1 or TRBD2 for D (5 bases each). Per the germline V gene, CDR1 is DFQATT and CDR2 is SNEGSKA (reference sequence). V shed 4 bases and J shed 3 bases, with 22 bases lying between them. The CDR3 covers 16 residues. CDR3 region: CSATEDGQLGRYEQYF. The CDR3 nucleotides are TGCAGTGCTACTGAGGACGGCCAATTGGGACGCTACGAGCAGTACTTC.

V gene TRBV5-8 combines with J gene TRBJ2-1; TRBD1 or TRBD2 may be the D gene (5 bases each). V shed 4 bases and J shed 10 bases, with 6 bases lying between them. This CDR3 has 10 residues. The germline gives CDR1 SGHTS, CDR2 YDEGEE. The CDR3 loop reads CASSRGEQFF. The DNA of the CDR3 is TGTGCCAGCAGCCGGGGCGAGCAGTTCTTC.

This clonotype was detected only a few times. The chain recombines TRBV20-1 with TRBJ1-2; possible D gene TRBD1, 6 bases. CDR3 size: 12 residues. V gave up 4 bases and J gave up 4 bases, with 10 bases separating them. Germline V gene data show CDR1 as DFQATT and CDR2 as SNEGSKA (reference sequence). CDR3 nucleotide sequence: TGCAGTGCTAAGGACAGTCCCTATGGCTACACCTTC. It translates to CSAKDSPYGYTF.

The chain links TRBV7-2 to TRBJ2-7; D gene uncertain. Looked up from germline, CDR1 is SGHTA and CDR2 is FQGNSA. The CDR3 covers 14 residues. V shed 5 bases and J shed 5 bases, with 16 bases lying between them. The CDR3 sequence is CASSPSGSTNEQYF. The CDR3 nucleotides are TGTGCCAGCAGCCCATCTGGCTCCACTAACGAGCAGTACTTC.